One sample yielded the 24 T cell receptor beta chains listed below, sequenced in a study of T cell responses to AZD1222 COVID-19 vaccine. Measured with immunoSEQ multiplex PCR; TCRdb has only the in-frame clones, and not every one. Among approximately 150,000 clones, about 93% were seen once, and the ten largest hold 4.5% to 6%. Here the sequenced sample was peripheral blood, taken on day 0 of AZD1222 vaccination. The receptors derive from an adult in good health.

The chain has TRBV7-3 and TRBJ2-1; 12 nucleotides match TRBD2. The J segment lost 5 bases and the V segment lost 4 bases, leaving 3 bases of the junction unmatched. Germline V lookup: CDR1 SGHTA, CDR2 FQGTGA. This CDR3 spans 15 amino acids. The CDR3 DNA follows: TGTGCCAGCAGCTATACTAGCGGGGGGAACAATGAGCAGTTCTTC. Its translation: CASSYTSGGNNEQFF.

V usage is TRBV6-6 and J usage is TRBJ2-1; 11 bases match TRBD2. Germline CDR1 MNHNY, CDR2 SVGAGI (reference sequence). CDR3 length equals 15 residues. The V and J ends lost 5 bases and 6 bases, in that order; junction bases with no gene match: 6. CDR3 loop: CASSAGTSGFNEQFF. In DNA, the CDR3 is TGTGCCAGCAGTGCCGGGACTAGCGGTTTCAATGAGCAGTTCTTC.

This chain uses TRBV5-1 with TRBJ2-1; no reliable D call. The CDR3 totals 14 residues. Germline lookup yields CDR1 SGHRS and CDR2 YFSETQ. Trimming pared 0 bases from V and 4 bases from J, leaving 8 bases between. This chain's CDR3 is CASSLEAGYNEQFF. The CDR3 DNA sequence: TGCGCCAGCAGCTTGGAGGCAGGTTACAATGAGCAGTTCTTC. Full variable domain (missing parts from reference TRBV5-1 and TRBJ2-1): KAGVTQTPRYLIKTRGQQVTLSCSPISGHRSVSWYQQTPGQGLQFLFEYFSETQRNKGNFPGRFSGRQFSNSRSEMNVSTLELGDSALYLCASSLEAGYNEQFFGPGTRLTVL.

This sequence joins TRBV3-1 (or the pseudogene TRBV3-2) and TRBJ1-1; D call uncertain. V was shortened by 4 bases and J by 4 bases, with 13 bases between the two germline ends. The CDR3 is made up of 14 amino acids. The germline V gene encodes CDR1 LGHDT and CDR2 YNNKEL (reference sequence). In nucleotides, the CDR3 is TGTGCCAGCAGCCCAACCTTCATGACCACTGAAGCTTTCTTT. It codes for CASSPTFMTTEAFF.

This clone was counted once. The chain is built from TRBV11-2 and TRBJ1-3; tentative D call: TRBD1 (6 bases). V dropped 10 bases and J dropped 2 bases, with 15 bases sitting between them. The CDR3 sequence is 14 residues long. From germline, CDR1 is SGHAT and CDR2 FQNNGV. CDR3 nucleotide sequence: TGTGCCACCACCCGGGACAACGCTGGAAACACCATATATTTT. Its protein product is CATTRDNAGNTIYF.

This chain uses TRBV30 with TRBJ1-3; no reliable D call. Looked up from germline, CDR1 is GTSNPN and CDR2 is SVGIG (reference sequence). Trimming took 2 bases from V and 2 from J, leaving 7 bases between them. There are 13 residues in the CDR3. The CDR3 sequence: CAWSFGAGNTIYF. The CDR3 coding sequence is TGTGCCTGGAGTTTTGGAGCTGGAAACACCATATATTTT.

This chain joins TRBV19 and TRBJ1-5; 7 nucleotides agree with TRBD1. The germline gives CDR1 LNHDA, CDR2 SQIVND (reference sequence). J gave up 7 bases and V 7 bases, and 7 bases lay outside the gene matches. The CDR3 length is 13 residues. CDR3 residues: CASNEGAGQPQHF. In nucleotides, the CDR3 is TGTGCCAGTAACGAGGGGGCCGGACAGCCCCAGCATTTT.

For the CDR3, the DNA is TGTGCCACCCGCAGGCGCTTGACAGGGGCGGCTTACGAGCAGTACTTC. Amino acids: CATRRRLTGAAYEQYF. The chain joins TRBV27 to TRBJ2-7, with 8 bases fitting TRBD1. J gave up 4 bases and V 10 bases, and 18 bases lay outside the gene matches. The CDR3 is made up of 16 amino acids. Germline CDR1 reads MNHEY; CDR2 reads SMNVEV (reference sequence).

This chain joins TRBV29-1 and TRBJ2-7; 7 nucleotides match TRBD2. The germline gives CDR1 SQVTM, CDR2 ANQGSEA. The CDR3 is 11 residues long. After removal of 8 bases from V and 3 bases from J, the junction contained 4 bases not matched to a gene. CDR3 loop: CSFRGVYEQYF. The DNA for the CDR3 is TGCAGCTTCCGGGGGGTCTACGAGCAGTACTTC.

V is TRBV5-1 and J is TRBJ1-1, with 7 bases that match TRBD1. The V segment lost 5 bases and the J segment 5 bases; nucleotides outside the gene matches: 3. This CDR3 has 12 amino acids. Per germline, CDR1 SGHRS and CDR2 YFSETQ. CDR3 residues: CASRGTVTEAFF. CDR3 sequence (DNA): TGCGCCAGCAGGGGGACAGTAACTGAAGCTTTCTTT.

DNA for the CDR3: TGTGCCAGCAGTCGCTTGGCGACAGGAGGTCAGCCCCAGCATTTT. This gives the protein CASSRLATGGQPQHF. The chain uses TRBV27 and TRBJ1-5; the D gene is possibly TRBD1 (6 bases). CDR1 and CDR2 from the germline V gene are MNHEY and SMNVEV (reference sequence). V lost 5 bases to trimming and J lost 6 bases, with 17 bases between them. This CDR3 region has 15 residues.

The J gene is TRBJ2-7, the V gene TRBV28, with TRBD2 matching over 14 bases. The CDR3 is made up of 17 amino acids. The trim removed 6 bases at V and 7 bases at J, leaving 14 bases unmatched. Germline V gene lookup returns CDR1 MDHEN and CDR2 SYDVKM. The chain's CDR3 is CASSPPLGLAGAGEQYF. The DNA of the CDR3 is TGTGCCAGCAGCCCACCCTTGGGACTAGCGGGAGCAGGAGAGCAGTACTTC.

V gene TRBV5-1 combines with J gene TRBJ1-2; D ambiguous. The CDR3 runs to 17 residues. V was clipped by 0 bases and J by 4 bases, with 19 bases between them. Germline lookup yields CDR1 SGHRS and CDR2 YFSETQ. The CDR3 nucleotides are TGCGCCAGCAGCTTGGTAGGTCATAACGCTTTTGGCTATGGCTACACCTTC. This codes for CASSLVGHNAFGYGYTF.

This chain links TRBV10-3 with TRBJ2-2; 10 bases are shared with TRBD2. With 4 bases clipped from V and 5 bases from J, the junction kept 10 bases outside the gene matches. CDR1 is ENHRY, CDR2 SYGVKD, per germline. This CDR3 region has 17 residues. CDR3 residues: CAISALAGGSRTGELFF. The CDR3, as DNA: TGTGCCATCAGTGCGTTAGCGGGAGGAAGTAGGACCGGGGAGCTGTTTTTT.

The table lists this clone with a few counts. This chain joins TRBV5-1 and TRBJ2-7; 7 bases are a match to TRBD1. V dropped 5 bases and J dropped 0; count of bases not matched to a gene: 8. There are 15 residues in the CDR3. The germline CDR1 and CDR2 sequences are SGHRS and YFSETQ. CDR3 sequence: CASRFRGPSSYEQYF. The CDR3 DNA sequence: TGCGCCAGCAGGTTTAGGGGGCCTAGCTCCTACGAGCAGTACTTC.

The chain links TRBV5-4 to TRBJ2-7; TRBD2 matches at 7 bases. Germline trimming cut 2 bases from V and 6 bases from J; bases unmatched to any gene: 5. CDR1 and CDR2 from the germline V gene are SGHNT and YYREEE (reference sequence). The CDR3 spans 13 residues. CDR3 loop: CASSLPAGIEQYF. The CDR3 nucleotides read TGTGCCAGCAGCTTACCAGCGGGAATCGAGCAGTACTTC.

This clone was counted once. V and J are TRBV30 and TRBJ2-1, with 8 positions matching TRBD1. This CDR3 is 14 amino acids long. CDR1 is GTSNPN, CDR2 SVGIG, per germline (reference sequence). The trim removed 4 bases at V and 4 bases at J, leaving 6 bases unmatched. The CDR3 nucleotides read TGTGCCTGGACTCGGACAGGGATGTACAATGAGCAGTTCTTC. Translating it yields CAWTRTGMYNEQFF.

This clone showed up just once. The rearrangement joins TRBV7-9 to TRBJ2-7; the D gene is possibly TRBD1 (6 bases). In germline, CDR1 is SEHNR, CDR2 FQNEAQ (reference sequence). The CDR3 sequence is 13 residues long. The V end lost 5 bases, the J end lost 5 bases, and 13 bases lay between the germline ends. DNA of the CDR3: TGTGCCAGCAGCCCAACAGGGTACCACGAGCAGTACTTC. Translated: CASSPTGYHEQYF.

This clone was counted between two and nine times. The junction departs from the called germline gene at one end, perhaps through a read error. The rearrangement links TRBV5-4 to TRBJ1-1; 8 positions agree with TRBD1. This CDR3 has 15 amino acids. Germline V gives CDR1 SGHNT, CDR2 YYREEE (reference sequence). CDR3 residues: CASSPGGGQDTEAFF. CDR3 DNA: TGTGCCAGCAGCCCTGGGGGGGGACAGGACACCGAAGCTTTCTTT.

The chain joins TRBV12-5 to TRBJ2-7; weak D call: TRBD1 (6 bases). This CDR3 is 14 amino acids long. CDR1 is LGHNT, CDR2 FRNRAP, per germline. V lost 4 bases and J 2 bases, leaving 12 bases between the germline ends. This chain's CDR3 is CASGSPGQPYEQYF. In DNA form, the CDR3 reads TGTGCTAGTGGTTCCCCGGGACAACCCTACGAGCAGTACTTC.

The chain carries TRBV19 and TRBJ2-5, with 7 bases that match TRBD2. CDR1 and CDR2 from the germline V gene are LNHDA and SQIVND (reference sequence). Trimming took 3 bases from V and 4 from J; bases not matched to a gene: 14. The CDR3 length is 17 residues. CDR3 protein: CASSIKGGRGIGETQYF. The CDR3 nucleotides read TGTGCCAGTAGTATTAAGGGCGGGAGAGGAATAGGAGAGACCCAGTACTTC.

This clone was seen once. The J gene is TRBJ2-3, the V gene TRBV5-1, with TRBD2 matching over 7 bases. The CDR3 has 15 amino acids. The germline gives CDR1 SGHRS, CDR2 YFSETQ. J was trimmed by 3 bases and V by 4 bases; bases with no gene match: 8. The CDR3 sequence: CASSPVLAATDTQYF. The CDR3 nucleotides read TGCGCCAGCAGCCCGGTGCTAGCGGCGACAGATACGCAGTATTTT. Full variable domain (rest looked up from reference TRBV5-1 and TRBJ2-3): KAGVTQTPRYLIKTRGQQVTLSCSPISGHRSVSWYQQTPGQGLQFLFEYFSETQRNKGNFPGRFSGRQFSNSRSEMNVSTLELGDSALYLCASSPVLAATDTQYFGPGTRLTVL.

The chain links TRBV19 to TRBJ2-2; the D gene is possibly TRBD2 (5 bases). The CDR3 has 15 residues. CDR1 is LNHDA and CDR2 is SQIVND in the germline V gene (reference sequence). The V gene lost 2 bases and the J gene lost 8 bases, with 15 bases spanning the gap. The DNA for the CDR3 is TGTGCCAGTAGTATATTTTTTGGGAGTACGGGGGAGCTGTTTTTT. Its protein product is CASSIFFGSTGELFF.

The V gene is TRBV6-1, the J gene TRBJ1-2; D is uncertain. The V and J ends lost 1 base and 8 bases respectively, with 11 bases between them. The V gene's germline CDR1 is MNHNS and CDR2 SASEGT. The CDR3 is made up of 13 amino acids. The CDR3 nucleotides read TGTGCCAGCAGTGAAGAAGCGGGTTACGGCTACACCTTC. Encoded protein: CASSEEAGYGYTF.